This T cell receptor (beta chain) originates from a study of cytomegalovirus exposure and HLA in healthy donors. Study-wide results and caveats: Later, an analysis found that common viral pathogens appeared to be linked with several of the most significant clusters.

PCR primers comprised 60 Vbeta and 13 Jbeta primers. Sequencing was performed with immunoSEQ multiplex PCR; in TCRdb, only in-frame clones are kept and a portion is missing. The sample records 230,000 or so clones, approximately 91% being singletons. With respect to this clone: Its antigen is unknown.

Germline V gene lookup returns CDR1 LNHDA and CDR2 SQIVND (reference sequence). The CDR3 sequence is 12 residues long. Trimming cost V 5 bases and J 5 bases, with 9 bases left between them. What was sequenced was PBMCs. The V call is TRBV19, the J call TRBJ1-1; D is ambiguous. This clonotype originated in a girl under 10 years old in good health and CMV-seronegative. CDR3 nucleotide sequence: TGTGCCAGTAGTCACCGACAAACTGAAGCTTTCTTT. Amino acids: CASSHRQTEAFF.